This T cell receptor (beta chain) was captured by sequencing in a study of naive and memory T cell subsets. Germline assignment: CDR1 SQVTM and CDR2 ANQGSEA. Trimming at V came to 5 bases and at J to 3 bases, leaving 14 bases not matched to a gene. This CDR3 comprises 16 residues. About this clonotype itself: What it binds is unknown.

Both TRBC1 and TRBC2 were covered by a beta constant-region primer of two equimolar oligonucleotides. Four rounds of PCR amplified the ligated cDNA using nested alpha and beta constant-region primers plus SP2. TCRdb reprocessed the UMI-ligation and nested PCR reads via MiXCR and lists one record per CDR3 protein. The table lists over 110,000 distinct CDR3 sequences, approximately 20% of them singletons. Broader study findings: A few larger clonotypes appeared in naive repertoires, especially CD8, possibly memory cells re-expressing CD45RA. RNA-based TCR counts may shift with T cell activation and differentiation. In naive cells, over 90% of TCR sequences were seen only once. Naive and memory subsets had different power law exponents for TCR abundance.

Four subsets defined by CD45RA and CD27 were sorted after CD3, CD4, CD8 and live/dead staining. The chain uses TRBV29-1 and TRBJ2-5; 8 bases fit TRBD1. Sequenced material: naive CD8+ T cells from blood. The sequence came from a human donor in good health. The CDR3 bases are TGCAGCGTTCCCCCTCACGTGGGACAGGCCGAAGAGACCCAGTACTTC. Translated: CSVPPHVGQAEETQYF.